These 22 T cell receptor beta chains were sequenced from one sample in a study of early T cells in non-severe SARS-CoV-2 infection. TCRdb reanalysed the 5' RACE reads using MiXCR and keeps one entry per CDR3 protein. The sample yields tens of thousands of distinct CDR3 sequences, approximately 4.4% seen once. The sample taken for sequencing was whole blood. The receptor set was obtained from an adult who was a healthcare worker with PCR-confirmed SARS-CoV-2 infection or an uninfected control (not recorded which).

This clonotype was seen many times. The chain is built from TRBV7-3 and TRBJ2-2, with D unresolved. The length of the CDR3 is 12 residues. Trimming shortened V by 6 bases and J by 6 bases, and 8 bases separated the two germline ends. Germline V lookup: CDR1 SGHTA, CDR2 FQGTGA. The CDR3 DNA follows: TGTGCCAGCAGTCGGTCTCCCGGGGAGCTGTTTTTT. Protein product: CASSRSPGELFF.

This clonotype rates as medium-sized. The genes are TRBV5-1 and TRBJ2-1; D ambiguous. Between the trimmed V and J ends, which lost 3 bases and 0 bases, there was a span of 22 bases. This CDR3 has 19 amino acids. Per the germline V gene, CDR1 is SGHRS and CDR2 is YFSETQ. In DNA, the CDR3 is TGCGCCAGCAGCTGGCCCATGGTCGTAGGGATCGACTCCTACAATGAGCAGTTCTTC. Its translation is CASSWPMVVGIDSYNEQFF.

In this sample, this clonotype turned up many times. The J gene is TRBJ1-4, the V gene TRBV3-1; no firm D call. Trimming removed 2 bases at V and 5 bases at J, with 9 bases between. The germline gives CDR1 LGHDT, CDR2 YNNKEL (reference sequence). The length of the CDR3 is 14 residues. The CDR3: CASSQSQKNEKLFF. DNA for the CDR3: TGTGCCAGCAGCCAATCCCAGAAGAATGAAAAACTGTTTTTT.

This clonotype was observed at least ten times. The chain uses TRBV20-1 and TRBJ1-1, with D perhaps matching TRBD1 (6 bases). Trimming stripped 6 bases from V and 3 bases from J, with 17 bases between. The CDR3 consists of 14 residues. Germline CDR1 and CDR2: DFQATT and SNEGSKA (reference sequence). CDR3 sequence (DNA): TGCAGTGCCACCGGGGACAATCTATACACTGAAGCTTTCTTT. Its protein is CSATGDNLYTEAFF.

This clonotype was detected ten times or more. The rearrangement joins TRBV6-5 to TRBJ2-1; possibly TRBD2 for D (6 bases). The V and J ends lost 2 bases and 9 bases respectively, with 11 bases between them. This CDR3 is 13 amino acids long. Germline-derived CDR1 and CDR2 are MNHEY and SVGAGI. For the CDR3, the DNA is TGTGCCAGCAGTTACCCCGCGGGATCTGAGCAGTTCTTC. Translating it yields CASSYPAGSEQFF.

This clonotype was observed at least ten times. The chain joins TRBV20-1 to TRBJ2-2; D possibly corresponds to TRBD2 (6 bases). V was pared by 3 bases and J by 3 bases, with 8 bases between. This CDR3 is built from 13 residues. Germline CDR1 and CDR2: DFQATT and SNEGSKA (reference sequence). Here the CDR3 reads CSARGGHTGELFF. The CDR3, as DNA: TGCAGTGCTAGGGGGGGTCACACCGGGGAGCTGTTTTTT.

This clonotype was recorded many times. Germline and junction disagree at one end, which may indicate a read error. V is TRBV7-7 and J is TRBJ2-7; D may be TRBD1 (6 bases). CDR1 and CDR2 from the germline V gene are SSHAT and FNYEAQ (reference sequence). This CDR3 is 14 amino acids long. Here the CDR3 DNA reads TGTGCTAGCAGCCCTGGGGCAGGGGCCTGGGAGCAGTACTTC. Encoded protein: CASSPGAGAWEQYF.

At least ten counts were recorded for this clonotype. This sequence joins TRBV11-2 and TRBJ2-7, with TRBD2 identical over 7 bases. CDR1 is SGHAT and CDR2 is FQNNGV in the germline V gene. The CDR3 extends over 14 amino acids. The junction had 5 bases not matched to a gene; V was cut back by 4 bases and J by 2 bases. The CDR3 loop is CASSSGLPPYEQYF. The CDR3 DNA follows: TGTGCCAGCAGCTCGGGACTACCCCCCTACGAGCAGTACTTC. Together with reference TRBV11-2 and TRBJ2-7, the CDR3 gives the full variable domain: EAGVAQSPRYKIIEKRQSVAFWCNPISGHATLYWYQQILGQGPKLLIQFQNNGVVDDSQLPKDRFSAERLKGVDSTLKIQPAKLEDSAVYLCASSSGLPPYEQYFGPGTRLTVT.

V gene TRBV19 combines with J gene TRBJ2-1, with D possibly matching TRBD2 (6 bases). The CDR3 contains 13 residues. Germline CDR1 is LNHDA and CDR2 is SQIVND (reference sequence). V dropped 5 bases and J dropped 7 bases, with 12 bases sitting between them. The CDR3 nucleotides are TGTGCCAGTAGTCTGAGCGGGTGGAATGAGCAGTTCTTC. It codes for CASSLSGWNEQFF.

The rearrangement joins TRBV29-1 to TRBJ2-5; no clear D gene. Per germline, CDR1 SQVTM and CDR2 ANQGSEA. The CDR3 is 11 amino acids. V was shortened by 6 bases and J by 1 base, with 6 bases between the two germline ends. In DNA, the CDR3 is TGCAGCGTCGGGCTCCAAGAGACCCAGTACTTC. Protein: CSVGLQETQYF.

There are a few counts of this clonotype. DNA of the CDR3: TGTGCCAGCTCACAGAGCACCGGGGAGCTGTTTTTT. Amino acid sequence: CASSQSTGELFF. The rearrangement uses TRBV18 and TRBJ2-2; D remains ambiguous. The CDR3 is 12 amino acids. CDR1 is KGHSH and CDR2 is LQKENI in the germline V gene. With 4 bases removed from V and 4 bases from J, the gap between germline ends came to 4 bases.

This clonotype was recorded many times. This chain joins TRBV29-1 and TRBJ2-5; unclear D gene. V lost 6 bases, J lost 6 bases, and 11 bases lay in between. The CDR3 sequence is 11 residues long. Germline V gene data show CDR1 as SQVTM and CDR2 as ANQGSEA. The DNA for the CDR3 is TGCAGCGTCCATTTCGGGCAGACCCAGTACTTC. Protein product: CSVHFGQTQYF.

This chain connects TRBV29-1 to TRBJ1-4; no firm D call. In germline, CDR1 is SQVTM, CDR2 ANQGSEA. This CDR3 has 13 residues. V was shortened by 6 bases and J by 0 bases, with 8 bases between the two germline ends. The CDR3 sequence is CSVSTSTNEKLFF. The CDR3 coding sequence is TGCAGCGTCTCGACATCAACTAATGAAAAACTGTTTTTT.

This clonotype was seen repeatedly, ten times or more. The genes are TRBV7-6 and TRBJ2-5, with 9 bases fitting TRBD2. CDR3 length equals 16 residues. Germline trimming cut 3 bases from V and 5 bases from J; bases unmatched to any gene: 10. Germline V gene data show CDR1 as SGHVS and CDR2 as FNYEAQ. The CDR3 is CASSFISGSNVETQYF. The CDR3 DNA is TGTGCCAGCAGCTTTATTAGCGGGAGTAATGTGGAGACCCAGTACTTC.

The sample holds many counts of this clonotype. The rearrangement links TRBV5-1 to TRBJ2-5, with 7 nucleotides matching TRBD1. Germline V gene lookup returns CDR1 SGHRS and CDR2 YFSETQ. This CDR3 is built from 15 residues. V lost 2 bases to trimming and J lost 4 bases; unmatched junction nucleotides: 8. CDR3 protein: CASSFGVRGLETQYF. CDR3 nucleotide sequence: TGCGCCAGCAGCTTCGGGGTCAGGGGGTTAGAGACCCAGTACTTC.

In its sample, this clonotype was seen many times. This chain links TRBV14 with TRBJ2-7; possible D gene TRBD1, 6 bases. CDR3 length: 14 amino acids. Trimming cost V 4 bases and J 3 bases, with 13 bases left between them. The germline gives CDR1 SGHDN, CDR2 FVKESK. The CDR3 here is CASSRLTGYYEQYF. The CDR3 DNA is TGTGCCAGCAGCCGATTGACAGGTTACTACGAGCAGTACTTC.

CDR3 in DNA: TGTGCCAGCAGCTCCGGGACACGCTACGAGCAGTACTTC. This encodes CASSSGTRYEQYF. V gene TRBV7-9 combines with J gene TRBJ2-7, with D perhaps TRBD1 (6 bases). Germline CDR1 SEHNR, CDR2 FQNEAQ (reference sequence). V was pared by 4 bases and J by 3 bases, with 10 bases between. The CDR3 runs 13 residues. Full variable domain (outside the CDR3, taken from reference TRBV7-9 and TRBJ2-7): DTGVSQNPRHKITKRGQNVTFRCDPISEHNRLYWYRQTLGQGPEFLTYFQNEAQLEKSRLLSDRFSAERPKGSFSTLEIQRTEQGDSAMYLCASSSGTRYEQYFGPGTRLTVT.

This clonotype was seen repeatedly, ten times or more. V is TRBV28 and J is TRBJ1-1, with 7 bases matching TRBD1. The CDR3 loop spans 14 amino acids. Germline assignment: CDR1 MDHEN and CDR2 SYDVKM. V gave up 6 bases and J gave up 6 bases; unmatched junction bases: 10. The CDR3 loop reads CASSRQGEHPEAFF. CDR3 bases: TGTGCCAGCAGCCGTCAGGGGGAGCATCCTGAAGCTTTCTTT. The entire variable domain, with the rest obtained from reference TRBV28 and TRBJ1-1, is as follows: DVKVTQSSRYLVKRTGEKVFLECVQDMDHENMFWYRQDPGLGLRLIYFSYDVKMKEKGDIPEGYSVSREKKERFSLILESASTNQTSMYLCASSRQGEHPEAFFGQGTRLTVV.

There are a few counts of this clonotype. The chain links TRBV12-2 to TRBJ2-4; the table gives TRBD2 as D, unverified against the DNA. TRBV12-2 is tagged as a pseudogene. CDR3 length: 17 residues. CDR3 coding DNA: TGTGCAAGTCGCTTGCTTCTCCCCGGGGCCTCCCTCATCATTCAGTACTTC. This gives the protein CASRLLLPGASLIIQYF.

This clonotype was seen at least ten times. The chain has TRBV21-1 and TRBJ2-3; the table's D gene call, TRBD2, was not cross checked with the DNA. TRBV21-1 is shown as a pseudogene. This CDR3 comprises 20 residues. The DNA for the CDR3 is TGTGCCAGCAGCATCTGGACCGCGGTAGACCTAACTAGCGGGAAAGATACGCAGTATTTT. Encoded protein: CASSIWTAVDLTSGKDTQYF.

This clonotype was counted many times. The chain uses TRBV6-2 or TRBV6-3 and TRBJ2-3; 12 positions match TRBD2. The length of the CDR3 is 16 residues. CDR1 and CDR2 (germline): MNHEY, SVGEGT. Trimming took 4 bases from V and 5 from J; bases not matched to a gene: 7. CDR3 DNA sequence: TGTGCCAGCAGTTCTCGACTAGCGGGGGATAAAGATACGCAGTATTTT. Protein product: CASSSRLAGDKDTQYF.

Judged by abundance, this clonotype is medium-sized (0.01 to 0.1%). At one end, the junction sequence differs from germline, possibly due to a read error. The gene calls are TRBV4-1 and TRBJ1-2, with a weak D call TRBD1 (5 bases). The CDR3 runs 13 residues. Germline V CDR1 and CDR2: MGHRA, YSYEKL. CDR3 residues: CASSQEGVGPRAF. The CDR3 DNA sequence: TGCGCCAGCAGCCAAGAGGGGGTAGGCCCGCGCGCCTTC.